Detailed here is one TCR beta chain. As yet, its antigen is unknown. The data stem from a study of blood T cells in healthy people across ages. General study results and limits: More naive CD4+ cells and higher diversity were found in long-lived than in aged donors. Unknown CMV status may confound age-related changes in expanded clones. Naive T cell percentage strongly correlated with TCR beta diversity. Researchers judged that diversity estimates from one million T cells fell short of true values.

This CDR3 spans 17 amino acids. V dropped 4 bases and J dropped 1; count of bases not matched to a gene: 6. Germline CDR1 and CDR2: SGHAT and FQNNGV. PCR was performed a second time for about 7 to 12 cycles using a sample-barcoded 5' primer and a J-beta primer mix. TCRdb re-called the 5' RACE reads with MiXCR, one entry per CDR3 protein. The sample has over 1,500,000 distinct CDR3 sequences, about 50% seen once. The rearrangement joins TRBV11-2 to TRBJ2-3; 12 bases line up with TRBD2. The sequenced material came from blood. The receptor was isolated from a woman aged 40 to 50 in good health. DNA of the CDR3: TGTGCCAGCAGCTCCACTAGCGGGGGGCTGCGCACAGATACGCAGTATTTT. Protein sequence: CASSSTSGGLRTDTQYF. Based on the CDR3 plus reference TRBV11-2 and TRBJ2-3, the full variable domain is EAGVAQSPRYKIIEKRQSVAFWCNPISGHATLYWYQQILGQGPKLLIQFQNNGVVDDSQLPKDRFSAERLKGVDSTLKIQPAKLEDSAVYLCASSSTSGGLRTDTQYFGPGTRLTVL.